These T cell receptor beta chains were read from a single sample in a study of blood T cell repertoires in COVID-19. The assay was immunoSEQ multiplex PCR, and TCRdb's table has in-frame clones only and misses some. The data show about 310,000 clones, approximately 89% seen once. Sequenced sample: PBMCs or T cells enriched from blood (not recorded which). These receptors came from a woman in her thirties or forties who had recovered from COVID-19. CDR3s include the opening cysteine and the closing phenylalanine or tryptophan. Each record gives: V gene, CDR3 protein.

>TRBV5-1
CASSKQGAGTVVEKLFF
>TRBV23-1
CASSQARLAVNSSYEQYF
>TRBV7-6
CASSTLRGSYNSPLHF
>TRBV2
CASSEYRGYEQYF
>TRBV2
CASSEMGRGDEQFF
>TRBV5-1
CASSIRTGGSYEQYF
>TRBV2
CASLTRFSYEQYF
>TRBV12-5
CASVLTGTANEKLFF
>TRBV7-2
CASSYMGVGQTSYGYTF
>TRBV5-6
CASSLGQGITEAFF
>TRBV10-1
CASRPGTHQETQYF
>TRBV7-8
CASSSQTWAGSYNEQFF
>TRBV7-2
CASSTRQGAGNTIYF
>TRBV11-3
CASSTQGRTEAFF
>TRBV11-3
CASSQRTGQETQYF
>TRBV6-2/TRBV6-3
CASSSYRTVLPYEQYF
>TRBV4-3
CASSQDSGVETQYF
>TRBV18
CASSPPAFGTGYRGYTF
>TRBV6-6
CATTPEVDYGYTF
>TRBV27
CASSFGYNSPLHF
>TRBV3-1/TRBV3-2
CASSYRTSGISAKETQYF
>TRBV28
CASSTAATNEKLFF
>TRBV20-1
CSVGYSEKLFF
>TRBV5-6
CASSLPGQTNEKLFF
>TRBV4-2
CASSQREREWATGELFF
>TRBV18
CASSPTGGYEQYF
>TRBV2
CASSGTGGNNEQFF
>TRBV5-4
CASSPGQSTNEKLFF
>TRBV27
CASSLHGNQPQHF